This T cell receptor (beta chain) was profiled in a study of shared clonotypes between healthy human individuals (dated by TCRdb to the early 2020s). Turning to the overall study: The cohort comprised two women and three men aged 18 to 49 years. For each donor, three plates each were used for CD4 naive and CD4 memory, two plates were used for CD8 naive, and one plate was used for CD8 memory. To estimate repertoire size and how much clonotypes are shared between individuals, the study performed deep sequencing of blood TCR repertoires from 4 to 6 healthy adults. To increase sequencing depth and limit assay-specific biases, TCR repertoire library preparation and sequencing were carried out by different laboratories using diverse techniques. Between about 0.8 and 8.9 billion PBMCs per donor were obtained by leukapheresis.

Using the deep immunoSEQ assay, multiplex PCR amplified TCR CDR3 regions from genomic DNA. For each cell subset, the extracted genomic DNA was distributed evenly across all wells of several immunoSEQ 96-well plates, and each plate served as one replicate. Each replicate PCR for sorted subsets received approximately 220 ng genomic DNA, equal to about 29,000 T cell genomes. Purified libraries were measured with a Qubit 3.0 fluorometer, size-checked on a Bioanalyzer 2100, and measured again with the KAPA Library Quantification kit. Every immunoSEQ 96-well plate was sequenced on a separate single-read 150-cycle Illumina NextSeq 550 flow cell. For the original study's pipeline: Because the immunoSEQ output included only junctional sequences and no quality scores, the filtering could not be the same as the filtering used for full-length reads. To assign V/J genes and CDR3, sequences were annotated against IMGT germline references using PyIR, a Python wrapper for IgBLAST v1.9. Reads were filtered out if the reads had weak V/J assignments (E-value above 1e-6), no CDR3, stop codons, out-of-frame junctions, or ambiguous translated residues. V3J clonotypes were defined by identical inferred V gene, J gene, and CDR3 amino acid sequence. To compute the percentage overlap between repertoires, the number of shared unique clonotypes was divided by the size of the smaller repertoire. RTK rarefaction, the Chao1 estimator, and Recon v2.1 estimates of unobserved clonotypes were used to assess repertoire richness. Generation probabilities for all TCRbeta clonotypes obtained by the gDNA method from a handful of donors were computed using OLGA. TCRdb obtained this table from immuneACCESS and retained in-frame rearrangements with V and J assigned. These tables miss some clones; where compared with another copy, unresolved V genes account for less than half of the shortfall, and the remainder is unexplained. The D gene and trimming were derived from the DNA, and the V and J assignments and clone size from that table. This sample has some 1,900,000 clones in its table, and over 85% of those were observed once. The ten largest clones represent approximately 1% of the sample.

Here is what the overall study found, with its caveats: Incomplete sequencing was indicated by rarefaction of sorted-subset datasets, despite the large sequencing depth. Pairwise subsampling indicated that sequencing depth was expected to affect the degree of clonotype sharing among donors. Compared with non-shared clonotypes, the clonotypes found in all four sorted-subset donors had higher generation probabilities. Across four donors, roughly 5.4% of naive CD4, over 3% of naive CD8, roughly 2.3% of memory CD4, and 0.4% of memory CD8 clonotypes were shared. Estimated clonotype richness was generally larger for naive than for memory subsets. Only blood was sampled, and tissue TCR repertoires likely differ from those in blood. Because the study included only a small number of donors, the genetic and exposure-history diversity represented was limited.

CD8 naive samples were obtained by positive selection for CCR7 among CD45RO-negative cells, yielding a CD45RA+CCR7+ population from which TemRA cells were excluded. Healthy HIV-negative adults with no recently reported acute infections or vaccinations were included as donors. Only Caucasian adults living in Nashville, Tennessee, USA were represented among the donors. Blood was collected by leukapheresis, and PBMCs were isolated by Ficoll-Histopaque density gradient centrifugation and then cryopreserved in liquid nitrogen vapor phase. Analytical flow cytometry was used to check the purity and quantity of every magnetically sorted T cell population. Genomic DNA was isolated from each sorted fraction and quantified by UV absorbance on a Nanodrop 2000c. In its sample, this clone was seen a few times. The antigen this receptor binds is unknown. One base away there is no much larger clone; base qualities are not given.

The CDR3, from cysteine to phenylalanine, totals 14 residues. Left in the record is the CDR3 DNA by itself, 42 bases read in frame from the first base. The V and J ends are trimmed by 5 bases and 2 bases, leaving 13 bases between them. CDR1 and CDR2 (SGHVS, FNYEAQ) derive from the germline V gene. This TCR was sampled from a young man in good health. The sequence links TRBV7-6 to TRBJ2-7; the best D guess is TRBD2, with 6 bases matching. Source material: naive CD8+ T cells sorted from blood. This specimen's cell subset or site label, per the study, means: CD45RA+CCR7+. Here is the DNA: TGTGCCAGCAGCCCGAAGACTAGTCCCTACGAGCAGTACTTC. Translation gives CASSPKTSPYEQYF.